A selection of T cell receptor beta chains follows, all from one sample in a study of T cell responses to AZD1222 COVID-19 vaccine. The repertoire was sequenced with immunoSEQ multiplex PCR; TCRdb's copy has only in-frame clones and lacks some. This sample has around 80,000 clones, with roughly nine tenths found just once. The sequenced sample was peripheral blood, obtained 28 days after the second AZD1222 dose. All receptors come from an adult who received the AZD1222 COVID-19 vaccine. Both conserved end residues are part of each CDR3. A D gene is named only where the DNA matches it firmly. Only some rows state a clone size, as once, few, many or a class for expanded clones.

D | J | size | length | V | DNA | CDR3
TRBD1 | TRBJ1-5 | NA | 15 | TRBV4-2 | TGTGCCAGCAGCCATGGACAGGGGGCAGGTCAGCCCCAGCATTTT | CASSHGQGAGQPQHF
NA | TRBJ2-7 | few | 14 | TRBV18 | TGTGCCAGCTCTACCAGTAGGAACTCCTACGAGCAGTACTTC | CASSTSRNSYEQYF
TRBD1 | TRBJ1-1 | NA | 14 | TRBV14 | TGTGCCAGCAGCCTTAATACAGGGGGCACTGAAGCTTTCTTT | CASSLNTGGTEAFF
NA | TRBJ1-4 | NA | 17 | TRBV4-1 | TGCGCCAGCAGCCAAGAGGGGGCCGGTGCAACTAATGAAAAACTGTTTTTT | CASSQEGAGATNEKLFF
NA | TRBJ1-2 | once | 13 | TRBV25-1 | TGTGCCAGCAGTGAAGAGGTGGACTATGGCTACACCTTC | CASSEEVDYGYTF
NA | TRBJ2-2 | NA | 13 | TRBV5-1 | TGCGCCAGCAGCTTACCAGACACCGGGGAGCTGTTTTTT | CASSLPDTGELFF
TRBD2 | TRBJ2-4 | NA | 13 | TRBV12-5 | TGTGCTAGTGGCAGAGCGGGAGCGCACATTCAGTACTTC | CASGRAGAHIQYF
NA | TRBJ2-5 | NA | 14 | TRBV7-8 | TGTGCCAGCCATCGGGGCCTAGCAGAGGAGACCCAGTACTTC | CASHRGLAEETQYF
NA | TRBJ2-7 | NA | 12 | TRBV2 | TGTGCCAGCAGAGTGGACGCCTACGAGCAGTACTTC | CASRVDAYEQYF
NA | TRBJ2-1 | NA | 15 | TRBV18 | TGTGCCAGCTCACGTCGAGTTAGAGAGAACAATGAGCAGTTCTTC | CASSRRVRENNEQFF
NA | TRBJ1-3 | once | 15 | TRBV5-1 | TGCGCCAGCAGCTTGGCGGGCTGGGGAGGAAACACCATATATTTT | CASSLAGWGGNTIYF
TRBD1 | TRBJ1-6 | few | 15 | TRBV6-6 | TGTGCCAGCAGTTACTACACAGGGGCCCAGGGACCCCTCCACTTT | CASSYYTGAQGPLHF
TRBD1 | TRBJ2-1 | NA | 14 | TRBV7-3 | TGTGCCAGCAGCTTAGCGACAGGGGGGTACGAGCAGTTCTTC | CASSLATGGYEQFF
NA | TRBJ2-2 | NA | 16 | TRBV9 | TGTGCCAGCGCTGACTATGCGGGTGCGAACACCGGGGAGCTGTTTTTT | CASADYAGANTGELFF
NA | TRBJ2-5 | NA | 13 | TRBV7-2 | TGTGCCAGCAGCTTTGAGGGGCGGGCCACCCAGTACTTC | CASSFEGRATQYF
TRBD1 | TRBJ1-1 | NA | 14 | TRBV9 | TGTGCCAGCAGCGTCCTGACAGGGGACACTGAAGCTTTCTTT | CASSVLTGDTEAFF